Each of the 22 T cell receptor beta chains below was sequenced from the same sample in a study of CD8+CD57+ T cells in acquired aplastic anemia. Both TCR beta VDJ combination and CDR3 sequence profiling were carried out. Genomic DNA was the template for this profiling. TCRdb redid the calling of the reads with MiXCR, one entry per CDR3 protein. The sample lists roughly 420,000 distinct CDR3 sequences, about two thirds occurring once. Sequencing was done on a sample of sorted CD4+, CD8+, or CD8+CD57+ T cells (not recorded which) from PBMCs. Receptors were obtained from a human donor in good health, serving as a control.

A word on this clonotype: The conserved phenylalanine or tryptophan is not found at the CDR3 terminus, so this likely reflects a read error. It is unclear where the CDR3 begins or ends on the DNA, so no DNA is shown, and the CDR3 is as TCRdb lists it. The V call is TRBV2, the J call TRBJ2-1; the DNA was not used to check the table's D call, TRBD2. Germline CDR1 reads SNHLY; CDR2 reads FYNNEI. Termini included, the CDR3 measures 16 amino acids. CDR3 region: CASRITSGDRRWETQY.

The chain is built from TRBV7-2 and TRBJ2-7; D is possibly TRBD2 (5 bases). This CDR3 has 15 residues. CDR1 and CDR2 (germline): SGHTA, FQGNSA. The V end lost 5 bases, the J end lost 7 bases, and 21 bases lay between the germline ends. DNA of the CDR3: TGTGCCAGCAGCCCTAGGAGGAGCTCTTACTATGAGCAGTACTTC. Residues: CASSPRRSSYYEQYF.

This clonotype occurred many times. The V call is TRBV6-6, the J call TRBJ2-3; 11 bases map to TRBD1. V trimming: 1 base; J trimming: 3 bases; junction bases outside the gene matches: 6. Germline V gene lookup returns CDR1 MNHNY and CDR2 SVGAGI (reference sequence). This CDR3 spans 17 amino acids. CDR3 sequence reads: CASSYLAGQGGTDTQYF. The DNA for the CDR3 is TGTGCCAGCAGTTACTTGGCGGGACAGGGGGGGACAGATACGCAGTATTTT.

Comments on this clonotype: The junction does not match germline at one end; this may be a read error. The V gene is TRBV7-9, the J gene TRBJ1-1; D is ambiguous. The V gene's germline CDR1 is SEHNR and CDR2 FQNEAQ (reference sequence). The CDR3 runs 14 residues. The CDR3 loop reads CASSLAGLSTEVFF. CDR3 DNA sequence: TGTGCCAGCAGCCTCGCGGGGTTGAGCACTGAAGTTTTCTTT.

As for this clonotype: A read error may produce the germline difference seen at one junction end. This chain links TRBV7-2 with TRBJ1-2; D gene ambiguous. CDR1 is SGHTA and CDR2 is FQGNSA in the germline V gene. This CDR3 is built from 17 residues. For the CDR3, the DNA is TGTGCCACCAGCCGAGGCAAATTCGCAGGCTATAGTTATGGCTACACCTTC. Translating gives CATSRGKFAGYSYGYTF.

This chain joins TRBV5-6 and TRBJ2-7, with 7 bases lining up with TRBD2. Germline CDR1 SGHDT, CDR2 YYEEEE. With V trimmed by 4 bases and J by 7 bases, 8 bases remained unmatched. This CDR3 is 13 amino acids long. The CDR3 region is CASSDRGRGEQYF. The CDR3, as DNA: TGTGCCAGCAGCGATCGGGGGAGGGGTGAGCAGTACTTC. Using reference TRBV5-6 and TRBJ2-7 for the parts outside the CDR3, the full variable domain is DAGVTQSPTHLIKTRGQQVTLRCSPKSGHDTVSWYQQALGQGPQFIFQYYEEEERQRGNFPDRFSGHQFPNYSSELNVNALLLGDSALYLCASSDRGRGEQYFGPGTRLTVT.

Concerning this clonotype: Here the CDR3 omits its conserved ending phenylalanine or tryptophan, so a read error is the likely source. The DNA is omitted, as the CDR3 cannot be located on it reliably, and the CDR3 follows TCRdb's listing. This sequence joins TRBV7-6 and TRBJ2-7; the table assigns TRBD2, which was not confirmed against the DNA. The V gene's germline CDR1 is SGHVS and CDR2 FNYEAQ. The CDR3 length equals 11 residues, ends included. CDR3 region: CASSLEGRAQY.

Here the CDR3 reads CATSRDRACDYGYTF. CDR3 nucleotide sequence: TGTGCCACCAGCAGAGACAGGGCATGTGATTATGGCTACACCTTC. This sequence joins TRBV15 and TRBJ1-2; tentatively, D is TRBD1 (5 bases). This CDR3 has 15 residues. In germline, CDR1 is LNHNV, CDR2 YYDKDF (reference sequence). V lost 0 bases to trimming and J lost 5 bases, with 13 bases between them. The whole variable domain, filled in from reference TRBV15 and TRBJ1-2, reads DAMVIQNPRYQVTQFGKPVTLSCSQTLNHNVMYWYQQKSSQAPKLLFHYYDKDFNNEADTPDNFQSRRPNTSFCFLDIRSPGLGDTAMYLCATSRDRACDYGYTFGSGTRLTVV.

A few counts support this clonotype. The chain carries TRBV29-1 and TRBJ1-2; D might be TRBD1 (6 bases). Germline lookup yields CDR1 SQVTM and CDR2 ANQGSEA. Trimming removed 7 bases from V and 0 bases from J, with 12 bases in between. The CDR3 spans 13 residues. The CDR3 DNA is TGCAGCGACCGGGACACCGCTAACTATGGCTACACCTTC. Translation: CSDRDTANYGYTF.

In the case of this clonotype: Germline is not matched at one junction end, which may reflect a read error. The V and J genes are TRBV12-3 or TRBV12-4 and TRBJ2-7; unclear D gene. This CDR3 is 12 amino acids long. CDR3 coding DNA: TGTGCCAGCAGTTTACAGAACTACGAACAGTACTTC. Protein sequence: CASSLQNYEQYF.

This chain connects TRBV11-2 to TRBJ2-1; D is unclear. The V end lost 1 base, the J end lost 12 bases, and 10 bases lay between the germline ends. CDR1 and CDR2 from the germline V gene are SGHAT and FQNNGV. The CDR3 loop spans 12 amino acids. In DNA, the CDR3 is TGTGCCAGCAGCTTAGGCCAAGTTCTGCAGTTCTTC. Amino acids: CASSLGQVLQFF.

As to this clonotype: This likely comes from a read error, as the CDR3 has no conserved phenylalanine or tryptophan at its end. Because the CDR3's place on the DNA is in doubt, the DNA is left out and the CDR3 is given as listed by TCRdb. The V call is TRBV7-9, the J call TRBJ1-6. The CDR3 spans 11 residues, counting both ends. CDR1 SEHNR and CDR2 FQNEAQ come from the germline V gene (reference sequence). The CDR3 protein is CASSSDSPIHY.

The sample holds a few counts of this clonotype. This may be a read error: a much more frequent sequence differs by one nucleotide. This chain joins TRBV7-2 and TRBJ2-7; D perhaps matches TRBD2 (6 bases). CDR3 size: 13 residues. In germline, CDR1 is SGHTA, CDR2 FQGNSA. The germline V and J ends were trimmed by 3 bases and 7 bases, with 13 bases remaining between them. CDR3 coding DNA: TGTGCCAGCAGCTTGGCACAGGAGGGAGAGCAGTACTTC. It translates to CASSLAQEGEQYF.

About this clonotype: A read error may produce the germline difference seen at one junction end. V gene TRBV7-3 combines with J gene TRBJ2-7; the D call may be TRBD1 or TRBD2 (5 bases each). The length of the CDR3 is 14 residues. Germline loops: CDR1 SGHTA, CDR2 FQGTGA. The CDR3 region is CASSLSGGSDGYNF. In DNA form, the CDR3 reads TGTGCCAGCAGCCTATCTGGGGGAAGCGATGGCTACAACTTC.

The J gene is TRBJ2-1, the V gene TRBV25-1; either TRBD1 or TRBD2 may supply D (5 bases each). CDR3 length equals 15 residues. The germline V gene has CDR1 MGHDK and CDR2 SYGVNS. V lost 5 bases, J lost 5 bases, and 16 bases lay in between. The CDR3 loop reads CASSPPGAGNNEQFF. For the CDR3, the DNA is TGTGCCAGCAGTCCCCCCGGGGCAGGGAACAATGAGCAGTTCTTC. Looking up the rest from reference TRBV25-1 and TRBJ2-1 gives the full variable domain: EADIYQTPRYLVIGTGKKITLECSQTMGHDKMYWYQQDPGMELHLIHYSYGVNSTEKGDLSSESTVSRIRTEHFPLTLESARPSHTSQYLCASSPPGAGNNEQFFGPGTRLTVL.

The chain is built from TRBV5-1 and TRBJ2-1; D call uncertain. The V end lost 2 bases, the J end lost 0 bases, and 9 bases lay between the germline ends. Per the germline V gene, CDR1 is SGHRS and CDR2 is YFSETQ. The CDR3 loop spans 15 amino acids. The CDR3 DNA is TGCGCCAGCAGCTTTACATCAAGCTCCTACAATGAGCAGTTCTTC. Its protein is CASSFTSSSYNEQFF.

This clonotype was seen only once. The chain combines TRBV7-6 with TRBJ2-5; D is perhaps TRBD1 (6 bases). CDR1 is SGHVS and CDR2 is FNYEAQ in the germline V gene. V gave up 5 bases and J gave up 5 bases, with 21 bases separating them. The CDR3 loop spans 16 amino acids. In nucleotides, the CDR3 is TGTGCCAGCAGCCAAGCATGGGTAGGGCAGGGGGAGACCCAGTACTTC. Translated: CASSQAWVGQGETQYF.

This clonotype was found many times. The junction differs from germline at one of its ends, possibly a read error. The chain uses TRBV7-7 and TRBJ2-1, with TRBD2 identical over 11 bases. This CDR3 spans 13 amino acids. The V gene's germline CDR1 is SSHAT and CDR2 FNYEAQ (reference sequence). The CDR3 DNA reads TGTGCTAGCAGCTTAGCGGGAGGGTATGAGCAGTTCTTC. This encodes CASSLAGGYEQFF.

The chain employs TRBV20-1 and TRBJ2-3; no reliable D call. Trimming cost V 1 base and J 10 bases, with 15 bases left between them. The CDR3 is 13 residues long. Germline V gene lookup returns CDR1 DFQATT and CDR2 SNEGSKA (reference sequence). The CDR3 nucleotides read TGCAGTGCTAGAGTCCCCTGGGCATACGCGCAGTATTTT. The encoded protein is CSARVPWAYAQYF.

The chain couples TRBV20-1 to TRBJ1-1, with no clear D. The germline V gene has CDR1 DFQATT and CDR2 SNEGSKA (reference sequence). Between the trimmed V and J ends, which lost 4 bases and 6 bases, there was a span of 18 bases. The CDR3 contains 14 residues. In DNA, the CDR3 is TGCAGTGCTAACGGGCAGACCTACGACCCTGAAGCTTTCTTT. Translated: CSANGQTYDPEAFF.

The chain employs TRBV20-1 and TRBJ2-7; D possibly corresponds to TRBD2 (5 bases). The length of the CDR3 is 16 residues. V was shortened by 5 bases and J by 3 bases, with 23 bases between the two germline ends. Germline CDR1 DFQATT, CDR2 SNEGSKA (reference sequence). CDR3 sequence (DNA): TGCAGTGCTCCTCCCTCAGCGACGGGGAGAATCTACGAGCAGTACTTC. Residues: CSAPPSATGRIYEQYF.

This clonotype appeared a single time. The junction does not match germline at one end; this may be a read error. CDR3 DNA: TGTGCCACCAGCAGAGATCGGGCTAACTCTGGCTACACCTTC. Translation: CATSRDRANSGYTF. The V call is TRBV2, the J call TRBJ1-2; no clear D gene. CDR1 SNHLY and CDR2 FYNNEI come from the germline V gene. The CDR3 consists of 14 residues.